Below, one TCR beta chain is given with its context. Cells were sorted from thawed PBMC rested overnight and stained with GMM-loaded CD1B tetramer, viability dye and anti-CD3. The CD1B tetramers carried C32 glucose monomycolate purified from Rhodococcus equi. Tetramer-negative cells, about 94,000 per donor, were also sorted. CDR3 length: 15 residues. Germline lookup yields CDR1 SNHLY and CDR2 FYNNEI. V lost 6 bases and J lost 4, with 13 bases in between. The sample comes from a study of T cells in tuberculosis. At the level of the study: T cells were selected with CD1B tetramers loaded with glucose monomycolate.

TCR-alpha and TCR-beta chains were sequenced unpaired. The assay was immunoSEQ multiplex PCR, and TCRdb's table has in-frame clones only and misses some. The sample has nearly 60,000 clones; approximately 85% are singletons. This chain joins TRBV2 and TRBJ2-6, with a tentative D call TRBD1 (6 bases). The sequenced sample was CD1b-GMM tetramer-negative cells sorted from PBMCs. The receptor was isolated from an adult woman with latent tuberculosis. DNA for the CDR3: TGTGCCAGCAGGCCCAGGGGAGCAGGGGCCAACGTCCTGACTTTC. Translation gives CASRPRGAGANVLTF.